Shown below are 29 T cell receptor beta chains from a single sample sequenced in a study of PD-L1 blockade in urothelial cancer. As for time point: pretreatment peripheral blood. The repertoire was sequenced with immunoSEQ multiplex PCR; TCRdb's copy has only in-frame clones and lacks some. The table has about 88,000 clones, 80% to 90% seen once; the top ten hold roughly 0.88%. Sequencing was performed on PBMCs, taken around atezolizumab (anti-PD-L1) treatment. Source of these receptors: a woman older than 75 with urothelial cancer.

The chain uses TRBV19 and TRBJ2-5; TRBD1 might be the D (5 bases). The germline V gene encodes CDR1 LNHDA and CDR2 SQIVND (reference sequence). The germline V and J ends were trimmed by 4 bases and 1 base, with 7 bases remaining between them. The CDR3 has 13 residues. In nucleotides, the CDR3 is TGTGCCAGTAGTACGACAGTCCAAGAGACCCAGTACTTC. It specifies CASSTTVQETQYF.

The chain links TRBV10-3 to TRBJ2-5, with 7 bases identical to TRBD2. The V and J ends lost 8 bases and 5 bases, in that order; junction bases with no gene match: 8. The germline CDR1 and CDR2 sequences are ENHRY and SYGVKD. The CDR3 totals 13 residues. CDR3 bases: TGTGCCATCGGGGGGGTTTGGATGGAGACCCAGTACTTC. It translates to CAIGGVWMETQYF.

This rearrangement joins TRBV7-6 to TRBJ2-5; the D gene is possibly TRBD2 (6 bases). V lost 3 bases and J lost 5, with 10 bases in between. Germline CDR1 reads SGHVS; CDR2 reads FNYEAQ. The CDR3 covers 13 residues. The CDR3 loop reads CASSFGRGETQYF. The CDR3 DNA follows: TGTGCCAGCAGCTTCGGGAGAGGGGAGACCCAGTACTTC.

This clone came up a few times. Additional DNA sequences in this sample encode the identical CDR3. This chain links TRBV18 with TRBJ1-5; D is uncertain. V lost 3 bases and J 1 base, leaving 7 bases between the germline ends. This CDR3 is built from 14 residues. Per the germline V gene, CDR1 is KGHSH and CDR2 is LQKENI. CDR3 nucleotide sequence: TGTGCCAGCTCACCGTCCGGGAGCAATCAGCCCCAGCATTTT. It specifies CASSPSGSNQPQHF.

V usage is TRBV19 and J usage is TRBJ1-1; the match to TRBD1 covers 9 bases. After removal of 3 bases from V and 1 base from J, the junction contained 3 bases not matched to a gene. The CDR3 extends over 15 amino acids. Germline CDR1 reads LNHDA; CDR2 reads SQIVND (reference sequence). This CDR3 is CASSITTGGNTEAFF. The CDR3 DNA reads as TGTGCCAGTAGTATCACGACAGGGGGGAACACTGAAGCTTTCTTT. The whole variable domain, remainder taken from reference TRBV19 and TRBJ1-1, is DGGITQSPKYLFRKEGQNVTLSCEQNLNHDAMYWYRQDPGQGLRLIYYSQIVNDFQKGDIAEGYSVSREKKESFPLTVTSAQKNPTAFYLCASSITTGGNTEAFFGQGTRLTVV.

This clone was detected only a few times. J is TRBJ2-7 and V is TRBV27, with a possible D match to TRBD2 (5 bases). The ends were cut back, 2 bases at V and 2 bases at J, with 13 bases in the middle. The CDR3 extends over 15 amino acids. Germline-derived CDR1 and CDR2 are MNHEY and SMNVEV (reference sequence). The CDR3 region is CASSLTGNPPYEQYF. CDR3 sequence (DNA): TGTGCCAGCAGTTTAACGGGGAACCCGCCCTACGAGCAGTACTTC.

The chain has TRBV19 and TRBJ2-7; TRBD2 agrees at 8 bases. The germline V gene encodes CDR1 LNHDA and CDR2 SQIVND (reference sequence). The V segment lost 7 bases and the J segment 0 bases; nucleotides outside the gene matches: 8. CDR3 length equals 15 residues. The CDR3 here is CASKLASGSSYEQYF. The CDR3 DNA reads as TGTGCCAGTAAGTTAGCGAGCGGGAGCTCCTACGAGCAGTACTTC.

This chain uses TRBV28 with TRBJ2-1, with a possible D match to TRBD2 (5 bases). Deletions cut 5 bases from V and 4 bases from J, with 15 bases between. CDR1 and CDR2 from the germline V gene are MDHEN and SYDVKM. CDR3 size: 15 residues. CDR3: CASSTMAGRYNEQFF. The CDR3 coding sequence is TGTGCCAGCAGTACCATGGCGGGCCGATACAATGAGCAGTTCTTC.

This clone has a single count. The chain joins TRBV11-2 to TRBJ1-2; TRBD1 aligns across 9 bases. CDR1 SGHAT and CDR2 FQNNGV come from the germline V gene. CDR3 length: 15 residues. The junction had 9 bases not matched to a gene; V was cut back by 5 bases and J by 5 bases. The DNA of the CDR3 is TGTGCCAGCAGCCCAGGGACAGGGCTCTTTTATGGCTACACCTTC. This encodes CASSPGTGLFYGYTF.

The gene calls are TRBV7-9 and TRBJ2-7, with 7 bases matching TRBD1. This CDR3 region has 11 residues. J was trimmed by 7 bases and V by 4 bases; bases with no gene match: 1. The germline V gene has CDR1 SEHNR and CDR2 FQNEAQ (reference sequence). As DNA, the CDR3 is TGTGCCAGCAGCTACAGGGGAGAGCAGTACTTC. It specifies CASSYRGEQYF.

The rearrangement uses TRBV5-1 and TRBJ2-3, with a possible D match to TRBD2 (7 bases). Germline CDR1 is SGHRS and CDR2 is YFSETQ. The CDR3 is made up of 15 amino acids. With 1 base removed from V and 3 bases from J, the gap between germline ends came to 12 bases. The CDR3 sequence: CASSLSGGRTDTQYF. CDR3 in DNA: TGCGCCAGCAGCTTGTCCGGGGGGCGGACAGATACGCAGTATTTT.

V is TRBV11-2 and J is TRBJ2-1, with a weak D call TRBD1 (5 bases). Trimming removed 4 bases at V and 2 bases at J, with 18 bases between. CDR3 length: 17 amino acids. The germline V gene has CDR1 SGHAT and CDR2 FQNNGV. The DNA of the CDR3 is TGTGCCAGCAGCTCGCGAGGCAGGGCCGGTACCTACAATGAGCAGTTCTTC. As protein: CASSSRGRAGTYNEQFF.

This clone has only a few counts. Written as DNA, the CDR3 is TGTGCCAGCAGCTCAAGACAGGGAGAGCCTAACACCGGGGAGCTGTTTTTT. Translating it yields CASSSRQGEPNTGELFF. The V and J genes are TRBV7-9 and TRBJ2-2, with 7 bases aligning to TRBD1. V was clipped by 4 bases and J by 2 bases; unmatched bases: 10. The germline V gene has CDR1 SEHNR and CDR2 FQNEAQ (reference sequence). The CDR3 contains 17 residues.

The chain employs TRBV9 and TRBJ2-5; TRBD2 agrees at 9 bases. The V segment lost 0 bases and the J segment 5 bases; nucleotides outside the gene matches: 8. CDR1 SGDLS and CDR2 YYNGEE come from the germline V gene. The CDR3 totals 16 residues. This CDR3 reads CASSVELAGPRETQYF. The CDR3 DNA follows: TGTGCCAGCAGCGTAGAACTAGCGGGTCCTCGGGAGACCCAGTACTTC.

J is TRBJ2-1 and V is TRBV7-2; 9 nucleotides align to TRBD2. The junction had 17 bases not matched to a gene; V was cut back by 7 bases and J by 4 bases. The CDR3 runs 18 residues. Germline CDR1 is SGHTA and CDR2 is FQGNSA. CDR3 DNA sequence: TGTGCCAGCACCTATCCAGCGGTAAGACTAGCGGATTACAATGAGCAGTTCTTC. Amino acids: CASTYPAVRLADYNEQFF.

CDR3 amino acids: CASSLEGTGTNEQFF. The CDR3, as DNA: TGTGCCAGCAGCTTAGAGGGGACAGGGACGAATGAGCAGTTCTTC. The genes are TRBV11-2 and TRBJ2-1, with 9 bases aligning to TRBD1. Per germline, CDR1 SGHAT and CDR2 FQNNGV. The CDR3 has 15 residues. V trimming: 0 bases; J trimming: 7 bases; junction bases outside the gene matches: 4.

This clone has only a few counts. In DNA form, the CDR3 reads TGTGCCAGTAGTCCAGGAACGTATACCGGGGAGCTGTTTTTT. Encoded protein: CASSPGTYTGELFF. The V call is TRBV19, the J call TRBJ2-2; D unclear. CDR1 is LNHDA and CDR2 is SQIVND in the germline V gene (reference sequence). Trimming stripped 5 bases from V and 5 bases from J, with 12 bases between. The CDR3 is 14 amino acids.

CDR3 protein: CASSWGGANTEAFF. As DNA, the CDR3 is TGTGCCAGCAGCTGGGGGGGGGCGAACACTGAAGCTTTCTTT. The chain employs TRBV5-4 and TRBJ1-1; weak D call: TRBD1 (6 bases). Looked up from germline, CDR1 is SGHNT and CDR2 is YYREEE (reference sequence). Trimming removed 3 bases at V and 1 base at J, with 10 bases between. This CDR3 comprises 14 residues.

This clone was detected a few times. The gene calls are TRBV10-1 and TRBJ1-1; D not certain. Trimming shortened V by 5 bases and J by 7 bases, and 14 bases separated the two germline ends. Germline CDR1 reads WNHNN; CDR2 reads SYGVQD (reference sequence). The CDR3 has 13 residues. CDR3 residues: CASSLRREGEAFF. The CDR3 DNA reads TGCGCCAGCAGTCTCCGACGGGAGGGTGAAGCTTTCTTT.

The rearrangement uses TRBV29-1 and TRBJ1-1; D is perhaps TRBD1 (6 bases). Trimming took 3 bases from V and 5 from J, leaving 10 bases between them. Germline V gives CDR1 SQVTM, CDR2 ANQGSEA. The CDR3 consists of 12 residues. The CDR3 region is CSVDGGRTEAFF. The DNA of the CDR3 is TGCAGCGTTGATGGGGGCAGGACTGAAGCTTTCTTT.

This clone was detected only once. The chain is built from TRBV27 and TRBJ1-1, with TRBD1 identical over 8 bases. The CDR3 contains 15 residues. Germline V CDR1 and CDR2: MNHEY, SMNVEV (reference sequence). V shed 2 bases and J 1 base; nucleotides not matched to a gene: 3. CDR3 loop: CASSLNQGANTEAFF. The CDR3 bases are TGTGCCAGCAGTTTAAATCAGGGGGCGAACACTGAAGCTTTCTTT.

The genes are TRBV7-2 and TRBJ1-1, with no clear D. Germline lookup yields CDR1 SGHTA and CDR2 FQGNSA. There are 12 residues in the CDR3. The V end lost 5 bases, the J end lost 1 base, and 5 bases lay between the germline ends. The CDR3: CASSPRNTEAFF. The CDR3 DNA sequence: TGTGCCAGCAGCCCTAGGAACACTGAAGCTTTCTTT. The whole variable domain, remainder taken from reference TRBV7-2 and TRBJ1-1, is GAGVSQSPSNKVTEKGKDVELRCDPISGHTALYWYRQSLGQGLEFLIYFQGNSAPDKSGLPSDRFSAERTGGSVSTLTIQRTQQEDSAVYLCASSPRNTEAFFGQGTRLTVV.

The chain carries TRBV28 and TRBJ1-1; 7 bases agree with TRBD1. This CDR3 spans 14 amino acids. V lost 10 bases to trimming and J lost 1 base; unmatched junction nucleotides: 9. In germline, CDR1 is MDHEN, CDR2 SYDVKM. In DNA, the CDR3 is TGTGCCATCTCCGGGACAGCCTGGAACACTGAAGCTTTCTTT. Its protein product is CAISGTAWNTEAFF.

This sequence joins TRBV18 and TRBJ1-4; D possibly corresponds to TRBD1 (6 bases). Germline CDR1 is KGHSH and CDR2 is LQKENI. V was trimmed by 3 bases and J by 7 bases, leaving 9 bases between them. CDR3 length: 13 residues. This chain's CDR3 is CASSPGAREKLFF. The CDR3 DNA reads TGTGCCAGCTCACCGGGGGCGCGTGAAAAACTGTTTTTT. The whole variable domain, remainder taken from reference TRBV18 and TRBJ1-4, is NAGVMQNPRHLVRRRGQEARLRCSPMKGHSHVYWYRQLPEEGLKFMVYLQKENIIDESGMPKERFSAEFPKEGPSILRIQQVVRGDSAAYFCASSPGAREKLFFGSGTQLSVL.

The chain employs TRBV29-1 and TRBJ2-1; TRBD1 might be the D (5 bases). The CDR3 extends over 15 amino acids. Trimming removed 8 bases at V and 7 bases at J, with 24 bases between. Per the germline V gene, CDR1 is SQVTM and CDR2 is ANQGSEA. The CDR3 DNA reads as TGCAGCCTGCTGTTTGGGTCAGGGAAGGTGAATGAGCAGTTCTTC. Amino acid sequence: CSLLFGSGKVNEQFF.

The genes are TRBV27 and TRBJ2-7, with D possibly being TRBD1 (5 bases). The CDR3 totals 16 residues. Germline values: CDR1 MNHEY, CDR2 SMNVEV (reference sequence). Trimming left V 6 bases short and J 2 bases short, with 20 bases between. CDR3 amino acids: CASSRNWGRVAYEQYF. CDR3 DNA sequence: TGTGCCAGCAGCCGTAATTGGGGCAGGGTCGCCTACGAGCAGTACTTC.

The rearrangement links TRBV25-1 to TRBJ1-1; 11 positions match TRBD1. Trimming cost V 4 bases and J 4 bases; bases outside gene matches: 5. Germline values: CDR1 MGHDK, CDR2 SYGVNS. The CDR3 covers 15 residues. In nucleotides, the CDR3 is TGTGCCAGCAGTGCATCCGGGACAGGGGGCACTGAAGCTTTCTTT. Its protein product is CASSASGTGGTEAFF.

This rearrangement joins TRBV9 to TRBJ2-5, with 7 bases identical to TRBD2. This CDR3 region has 16 residues. Germline CDR1 and CDR2: SGDLS and YYNGEE. The trim removed 4 bases at V and 4 bases at J, leaving 13 bases unmatched. The CDR3: CASSPHSGIAGETQYF. CDR3 in DNA: TGTGCCAGCAGCCCGCACAGCGGGATAGCGGGAGAGACCCAGTACTTC.

V is TRBV28 and J is TRBJ2-3, with 8 nucleotides matching TRBD2. The trim removed 8 bases at V and 6 bases at J, leaving 7 bases unmatched. The CDR3 consists of 13 residues. Germline CDR1 and CDR2: MDHEN and SYDVKM. CDR3 sequence reads: CASGTSGLDTQYF. The CDR3 bases are TGTGCCAGCGGGACTAGTGGCTTGGATACGCAGTATTTT.